A selection of T cell receptor beta chains follows, all from one sample in a study of blood T cell repertoires in COVID-19. Sequencing used immunoSEQ multiplex PCR; TCRdb keeps in-frame clones, though not all of them. The data show under 300,000 clones, about four fifths seen once. Specimen: peripheral blood. The receptors stem from a woman between 18 and 29 years old with acute or convalescent COVID-19. CDR3s include the opening cysteine and the closing phenylalanine or tryptophan. A D gene is named only where the DNA matches it firmly. The size of a clone is reported for some rows only, either as once, few or many, or as a class for expanded clones.

V	D	J	size	DNA	CDR3
TRBV5-1	TRBD2	TRBJ2-1	few	TGCGCCAGCAGCTTGCAGGGACTAGCGGGAAAGTGGGAGCAGTTCTTC	CASSLQGLAGKWEQFF
TRBV24-1	TRBD2	TRBJ2-5	.	TGTGCCACCAGTGAAAGACTAGCGGGCTACAAAGAGACCCAGTACTTC	CATSERLAGYKETQYF
TRBV18	TRBD1	TRBJ1-4	.	TGTGCCAGCTCACCCGGGACAGGGGGTAATGAAAAACTGTTTTTT	CASSPGTGGNEKLFF
TRBV6-5	TRBD2	TRBJ2-1	.	TGTGCCAGCAACGCCCTACTAGCGGGACTTAATGAGCAGTTCTTC	CASNALLAGLNEQFF
TRBV12-3/TRBV12-4	.	TRBJ2-3	.	TGTGCCAGCGGGAGGCTCAGCACAGATACGCAGTATTTT	CASGRLSTDTQYF
TRBV5-6	.	TRBJ1-5	.	TGTGCCAGCAGCTTGGCAGGCGAATGGGGCAATCAGCCCCAGCATTTT	CASSLAGEWGNQPQHF
TRBV4-1	.	TRBJ2-1	.	TGCGCCAGCAGGCAGGACAGCAAGAATGAGCAGTTCTTC	CASRQDSKNEQFF
TRBV6-5	.	TRBJ2-5	.	TGTGCCAGCAGTCCCGGGACAAACCAAGAGACCCAGTACTTC	CASSPGTNQETQYF
TRBV9	TRBD1	TRBJ1-4	.	TGTGCCAGCAGCCGCCGGGGACAGGCTTCTAATGAAAAACTGTTTTTT	CASSRRGQASNEKLFF
TRBV13	TRBD1	TRBJ2-5	.	TGTGCCAGCAGCTTCGCAGGGGGCGGGGAGACCCAGTACTTC	CASSFAGGGETQYF
TRBV28	TRBD1	TRBJ1-1	.	TGTGCCAGCAGTTCACAGGGGGCCGGCAGCACTGAAGCTTTCTTT	CASSSQGAGSTEAFF
TRBV2	.	TRBJ2-7	.	TGTGCCAGCATGAGATCCCCCTCCTACGAGCAGTACTTC	CASMRSPSYEQYF
TRBV7-9	TRBD1	TRBJ2-7	many	TGTGCCAGCAGCTTCGGACAGGGGGAGGGAAACGAGCAGTACTTC	CASSFGQGEGNEQYF
TRBV5-6	.	TRBJ1-2	.	TGTGCCAGCAGCGTCGGGGTAATCGGCTACACCTTC	CASSVGVIGYTF
TRBV11-3	TRBD2	TRBJ2-1	few	TGTGCCAGCAGTTTATCCCAGAGCGGGAGCTATCGGGTAAATGAGCAGTTCTTC	CASSLSQSGSYRVNEQFF
TRBV20-1	.	TRBJ1-2	.	TGCAGTGCTAGTCGGGGGGCGCAGGGCTACACCTTC	CSASRGAQGYTF
TRBV11-3	.	TRBJ2-1	once	TGTGCCAGCAGCCTCGTAGCGCTTGATGAGCAGTTCTTC	CASSLVALDEQFF
TRBV30	TRBD2	TRBJ2-3	.	TGTGCCTGGAGTCCTCGACTAGCGAGGTGGGGGGATACGCAGTATTTT	CAWSPRLARWGDTQYF
TRBV10-1	TRBD2	TRBJ2-1	.	TGCGCCAGCAGTGCGGGACTAGCGGGAGGGCGGTACAATGAGCAGTTCTTC	CASSAGLAGGRYNEQFF
TRBV6-5	.	TRBJ1-4	.	TGTGCCAGCAGTCCCACAGGTGCTTTTAATGAAAAACTGTTTTTT	CASSPTGAFNEKLFF
TRBV18	TRBD1	TRBJ1-2	once	TGTGCCAGCTCACCTACTGGGCCGGGACAGGGGGCGGAAAAATATGGCTACACCTTC	CASSPTGPGQGAEKYGYTF
TRBV7-2	TRBD1	TRBJ1-1	few	TGTGCCAGCAGCTTAGAGGGGGCAGGGTCTTGGATCACTGAAGCTTTCTTT	CASSLEGAGSWITEAFF
TRBV7-2	TRBD2	TRBJ2-1	.	TGTGCCAGCAGCCCGGAGAGAGCGGGAGGGGTTGAGCAGTTCTTC	CASSPERAGGVEQFF
TRBV30	TRBD2	TRBJ2-7	few	TGTGCCTGGAGTGTAACCATCATTGGGCTAGCGGCCAAGGGGCAGTACTTC	CAWSVTIIGLAAKGQYF
TRBV6-2/TRBV6-3	.	TRBJ1-5	.	TGTGCCAGCAGTTACGTAGACAACAGTAAACCCAGGGGATTACAGCCCCAGCATTTT	CASSYVDNSKPRGLQPQHF
TRBV5-6	.	TRBJ2-1	.	TGTGCCAGCAGTACGACGGACTGGGAGCAGTTCTTC	CASSTTDWEQFF
TRBV18	TRBD2	TRBJ2-7	.	TGTGCCAGCTCATCCGATCAACTAGCGGGAGGGTTCTACGAGCAGTACTTC	CASSSDQLAGGFYEQYF
TRBV7-2	TRBD2	TRBJ2-1	.	TGTGCCAGCAGCTTGAGTACTAGCGGGTACAATGAGCAGTTCTTC	CASSLSTSGYNEQFF
TRBV9	.	TRBJ1-3	few	TGTGCCAGCAGCGTAGCTGCGGGCTCTGGAAACACCATATATTTT	CASSVAAGSGNTIYF
TRBV4-3	TRBD1	TRBJ1-1	once	TGCGCCAGCAGCCAAGATTTGGGACAGTGGAACACTGAAGCTTTCTTT	CASSQDLGQWNTEAFF
TRBV29-1	.	TRBJ1-2	.	TGCAGCGTTAGCGGCACCGAGAGATACTATGGCTACACCTTC	CSVSGTERYYGYTF
TRBV14	TRBD1	TRBJ1-5	.	TGTGCCAGCAGCCAGACAGGGTTGGGGAATCAGCCCCAGCATTTT	CASSQTGLGNQPQHF
TRBV2	TRBD2	TRBJ2-2	.	TGTGCCAGCAGTGTATATTCTAGCGGGGCGAACACCGGGGAGCTGTTTTTT	CASSVYSSGANTGELFF
TRBV7-9	TRBD1	TRBJ1-4	few	TGTGCCAGCAGCCTCGACAGGGGGAAACTGTTTTTT	CASSLDRGKLFF
TRBV11-2	.	TRBJ1-2	few	TGTGCCAGCAGCTCGCGAAGGGGTCTCTATGGCTACACCTTC	CASSSRRGLYGYTF
TRBV18	.	TRBJ2-7	many	TGTGCCAGCTCACCACCAGCCAGGGCTGGCGAGCAGTACTTC	CASSPPARAGEQYF
TRBV10-3	.	TRBJ2-7	.	TGTGCCATCAGTGAGTCCCAGGGCTTCGTTTACGAGCAGTACTTC	CAISESQGFVYEQYF
TRBV6-1	TRBD1	TRBJ1-4	.	TGTGCCAGCAGTGAACTGGGACAGGGGAGGGCAAAACTGTTTTTT	CASSELGQGRAKLFF
TRBV7-3	TRBD2	TRBJ2-1	.	TGTGCCAGCAGGGCAGATCCGCGGGAGGGCCCCTACAATGAGCAGTTCTTC	CASRADPREGPYNEQFF
TRBV5-4	TRBD1	TRBJ2-3	.	TGTGCCAGCAGCACCTTTTCGGGACAGAGTAGCACAGATACGCAGTATTTT	CASSTFSGQSSTDTQYF
TRBV5-1	TRBD2	TRBJ2-1	.	TGCGCCAGCAGCTTTACAAGGACTAGCGGGTCCAGCTCCTACAATGAGCAGTTCTTC	CASSFTRTSGSSSYNEQFF
TRBV19	.	TRBJ2-2	.	TGTGCCAGTAGTATCTCAAGAGGGCAGCCCGGGGAGCTGTTTTTT	CASSISRGQPGELFF
TRBV6-6	TRBD2	TRBJ2-1	.	TGTGCCAGCAAAGGACTAGCGGCTAATGAGCAGTTCTTC	CASKGLAANEQFF
TRBV6-4	.	TRBJ2-1	few	TGTGCCAGCAGTGACTCGGCGGAAGGAGGCAATGAGCAGTTCTTC	CASSDSAEGGNEQFF
TRBV19	.	TRBJ2-2	.	TGTGCCAGTAGTGTCCTAATAAACACCGGGGAGCTGTTTTTT	CASSVLINTGELFF
TRBV6-6	.	TRBJ2-3	.	TGTGCCAGCCTACTGGGCCTCGCTATTGATACGCAGTATTTT	CASLLGLAIDTQYF
TRBV5-1	TRBD1	TRBJ2-3	.	TGCGCCAGCAGCACAACAGGGGGCGCCTGGGATACGCAGTATTTT	CASSTTGGAWDTQYF
TRBV7-2	.	TRBJ1-2	.	TGTGCCAGCAGCCCCATCCCGGAGGGCGGCTATGGCTACACCTTC	CASSPIPEGGYGYTF